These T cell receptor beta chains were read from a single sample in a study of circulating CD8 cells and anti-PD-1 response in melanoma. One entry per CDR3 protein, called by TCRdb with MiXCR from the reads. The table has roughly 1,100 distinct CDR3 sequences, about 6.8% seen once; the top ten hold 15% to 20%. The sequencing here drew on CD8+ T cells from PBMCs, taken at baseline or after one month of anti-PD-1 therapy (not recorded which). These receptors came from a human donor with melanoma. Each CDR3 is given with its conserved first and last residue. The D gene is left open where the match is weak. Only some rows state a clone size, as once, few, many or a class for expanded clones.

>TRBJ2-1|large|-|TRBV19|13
CASSITGYNEQFF
TGTGCCAGTAGTATTACCGGCTACAATGAGCAGTTCTTC
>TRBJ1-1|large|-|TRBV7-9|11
CASRLNTEAFF
TGTGCCAGCAGATTAAACACTGAAGCTTTCTTT
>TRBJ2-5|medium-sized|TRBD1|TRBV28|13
CASSRDRDETQYF
TGTGCCAGCAGCCGCGACAGGGACGAGACCCAGTACTTC
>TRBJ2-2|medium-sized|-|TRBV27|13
CASSLSLTGELFF
TGTGCCAGCAGCCTTAGCCTTACCGGGGAGCTGTTTTTT
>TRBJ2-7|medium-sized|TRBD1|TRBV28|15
CASSFFGTGIYEQYF
TGTGCCAGCAGTTTTTTTGGGACAGGGATCTACGAGCAGTACTTC
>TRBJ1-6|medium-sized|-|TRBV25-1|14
CAMSGSSYNSPLHF
TGTGCCATGTCTGGGAGCTCCTATAATTCACCCCTCCACTTT
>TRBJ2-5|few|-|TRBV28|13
CASSLNLSQTQYF
TGTGCCAGCAGTTTAAACCTATCTCAGACCCAGTACTTC
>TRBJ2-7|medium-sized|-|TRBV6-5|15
CASSPGGDTFYEQYF
TGTGCCAGCAGCCCCGGTGGGGACACCTTCTACGAGCAGTACTTC
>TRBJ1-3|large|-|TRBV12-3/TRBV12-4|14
CASFTGSPGNTIYF
TGTGCCAGCTTTACAGGGAGTCCTGGAAACACCATATATTTT
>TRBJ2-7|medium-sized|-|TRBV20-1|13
CSARDQFSYEQYF
TGCAGTGCTAGAGATCAGTTCAGCTACGAGCAGTACTTC
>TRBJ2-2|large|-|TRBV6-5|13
CASSYEDTGELFF
TGTGCCAGCAGTTACGAGGACACCGGGGAGCTGTTTTTT
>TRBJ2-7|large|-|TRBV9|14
CASSPTSRPYEQYF
TGTGCCAGCAGCCCGACTTCTCGGCCCTACGAGCAGTACTTC
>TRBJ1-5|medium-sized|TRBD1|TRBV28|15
CASSWDRGSDQPQHF
TGTGCCAGCAGCTGGGACAGGGGGTCGGATCAGCCCCAGCATTTT
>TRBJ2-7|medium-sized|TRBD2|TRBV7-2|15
CASSLIAGGSYEQYF
TGTGCCAGCAGCTTAATAGCGGGAGGCAGCTACGAGCAGTACTTC
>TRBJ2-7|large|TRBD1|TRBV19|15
CASSLHRQGRAEQYF
TGTGCCAGTAGTCTCCACCGACAGGGACGGGCCGAGCAGTACTTC
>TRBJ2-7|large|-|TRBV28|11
CASSSLYEQYF
TGTGCCAGCAGTTCCCTCTACGAGCAGTACTTC
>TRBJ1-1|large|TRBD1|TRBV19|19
CASSPHPWDRVRGNTEAFF
TGTGCCAGTAGTCCACATCCGTGGGACAGGGTTCGGGGGAACACTGAAGCTTTCTTT
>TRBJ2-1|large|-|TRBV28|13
CASREDTTNEQFF
TGTGCCAGCAGAGAGGACACCACCAATGAGCAGTTCTTC
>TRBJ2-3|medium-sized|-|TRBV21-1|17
CASSKEVSGTSTDTQYF
TGTGCCAGCAGCAAAGAGGTATCGGGAACTAGCACAGATACGCAGTATTTT
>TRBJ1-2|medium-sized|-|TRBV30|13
CAWTKSSVRGYTF
TGTGCCTGGACCAAGTCGTCAGTTCGCGGCTACACCTTC
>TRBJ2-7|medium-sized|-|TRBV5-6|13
CASSFGTAREQYF
TGTGCCAGCAGCTTCGGGACTGCTCGCGAGCAGTACTTC
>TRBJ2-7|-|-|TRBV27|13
CASSPQQSLLEYF
TGTGCCAGCAGTCCACAACAATCTTTGTTGGAGTACTTC
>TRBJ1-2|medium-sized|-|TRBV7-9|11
CASSLAGGYTF
TGTGCCAGCAGCTTGGCTGGTGGCTACACCTTC
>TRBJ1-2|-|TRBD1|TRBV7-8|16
CASSLDGTGGKYGYTF
TGTGCCAGCAGCTTAGACGGGACAGGGGGCAAATATGGCTACACCTTC
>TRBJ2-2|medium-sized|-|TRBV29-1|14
CSVETGRSAGELFF
TGCAGCGTTGAAACCGGACGGAGTGCGGGGGAGCTGTTTTTT
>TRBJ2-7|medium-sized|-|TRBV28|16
CASSLWVGSISYEQYF
TGTGCCAGCAGTTTATGGGTGGGGAGTATCTCCTACGAGCAGTACTTC
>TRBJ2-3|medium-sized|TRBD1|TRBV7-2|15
CASRYRGSLTDTQYF
TGTGCCAGCAGGTACAGGGGTAGTTTGACAGATACGCAGTATTTT
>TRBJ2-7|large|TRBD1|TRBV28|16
CASSDPPGQGSGEQYF
TGTGCCAGCAGCGACCCACCAGGACAGGGATCGGGCGAGCAGTACTTC
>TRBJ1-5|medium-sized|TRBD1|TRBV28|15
CASSPDRGGNQPQHF
TGTGCCAGCAGCCCGGACAGGGGAGGGAATCAGCCCCAGCATTTT
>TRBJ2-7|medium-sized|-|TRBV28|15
CASLPRGQGVYEQYF
TGTGCCAGTCTACCTCGGGGGCAGGGAGTGTACGAGCAGTACTTC
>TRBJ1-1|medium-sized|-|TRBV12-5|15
CASGLGGPGATEAFF
TGTGCTAGTGGCCTGGGGGGGCCAGGGGCCACTGAAGCTTTCTTT
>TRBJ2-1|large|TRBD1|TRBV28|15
CASRSGTGVYDEQFF
TGTGCCAGCAGATCCGGGACAGGGGTTTACGATGAGCAGTTCTTC
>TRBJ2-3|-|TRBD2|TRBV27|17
CASTSDGLAGTTDTQYF
TGTGCCAGCACCTCAGATGGACTAGCGGGGACCACAGATACGCAGTATTTT
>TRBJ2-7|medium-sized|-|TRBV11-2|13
CASSLDAVYEQYF
TGTGCCAGCAGCTTAGATGCTGTCTACGAGCAGTACTTC
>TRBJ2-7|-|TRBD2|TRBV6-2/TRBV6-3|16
CASSYSPSGTGVEQYF
TGTGCCAGCAGTTACTCGCCTAGCGGGACGGGAGTCGAGCAGTACTTC
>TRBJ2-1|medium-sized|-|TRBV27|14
CASSLRDLDVEQFF
TGTGCCAGCAGCCTCCGGGACCTCGATGTTGAGCAGTTCTTC
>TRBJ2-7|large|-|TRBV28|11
CASSAPYEQYF
TGTGCCAGCAGCGCACCCTACGAGCAGTACTTC
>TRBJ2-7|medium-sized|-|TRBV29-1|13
CSVEDASTYEQYF
TGCAGCGTTGAAGATGCATCCACCTACGAGCAGTACTTC
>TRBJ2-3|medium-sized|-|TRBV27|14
CASSLGPTTDTQYF
TGTGCCAGCAGTTTGGGACCGACCACAGATACGCAGTATTTT
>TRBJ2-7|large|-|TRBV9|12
CASSTQGLEQYF
TGTGCCAGCAGCACCCAGGGTCTCGAGCAGTACTTC
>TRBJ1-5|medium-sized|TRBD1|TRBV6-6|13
CASTAGGTKPQHF
TGTGCCAGTACGGCAGGGGGTACGAAGCCCCAGCATTTT
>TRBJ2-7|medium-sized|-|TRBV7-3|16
CASSPTWGQGHYEQYF
TGTGCCAGCAGCCCGACCTGGGGACAAGGTCACTACGAGCAGTACTTC
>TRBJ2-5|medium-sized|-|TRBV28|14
CASSFRGPRRTQYF
TGTGCCAGCAGTTTCCGGGGTCCAAGAAGAACCCAGTACTTC
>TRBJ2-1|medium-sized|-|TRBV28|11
CASRQGSEQFF
TGTGCCAGCAGACAAGGAAGTGAGCAGTTCTTC
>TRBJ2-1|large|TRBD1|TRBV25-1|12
CASSDPDRVKIF
TGTGCCAGCAGTGATCCCGACAGGGTGAAGATCTTC
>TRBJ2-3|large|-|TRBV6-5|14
CASSYSTDTDTQYF
TGTGCCAGCAGTTACTCGACAGACACAGATACGCAGTATTTT
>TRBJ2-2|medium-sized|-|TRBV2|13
CASSDANTGELFF
TGTGCCAGCAGTGATGCGAACACCGGGGAGCTGTTTTTT
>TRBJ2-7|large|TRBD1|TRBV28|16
CASSSTGQAITYEQYF
TGTGCCAGCAGTTCCACGGGACAGGCGATCACCTACGAGCAGTACTTC
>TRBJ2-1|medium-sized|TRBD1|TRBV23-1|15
CASSHRPGQGNEQFF
TGCGCCAGCAGTCATCGGCCCGGACAGGGCAATGAGCAGTTCTTC
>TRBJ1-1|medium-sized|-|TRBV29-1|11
CSVGMNTEAFF
TGCAGCGTCGGGATGAACACTGAAGCTTTCTTT
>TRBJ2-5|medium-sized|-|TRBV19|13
CASSRPPQETQYF
TGTGCCAGTAGTCGGCCTCCACAAGAGACCCAGTACTTC